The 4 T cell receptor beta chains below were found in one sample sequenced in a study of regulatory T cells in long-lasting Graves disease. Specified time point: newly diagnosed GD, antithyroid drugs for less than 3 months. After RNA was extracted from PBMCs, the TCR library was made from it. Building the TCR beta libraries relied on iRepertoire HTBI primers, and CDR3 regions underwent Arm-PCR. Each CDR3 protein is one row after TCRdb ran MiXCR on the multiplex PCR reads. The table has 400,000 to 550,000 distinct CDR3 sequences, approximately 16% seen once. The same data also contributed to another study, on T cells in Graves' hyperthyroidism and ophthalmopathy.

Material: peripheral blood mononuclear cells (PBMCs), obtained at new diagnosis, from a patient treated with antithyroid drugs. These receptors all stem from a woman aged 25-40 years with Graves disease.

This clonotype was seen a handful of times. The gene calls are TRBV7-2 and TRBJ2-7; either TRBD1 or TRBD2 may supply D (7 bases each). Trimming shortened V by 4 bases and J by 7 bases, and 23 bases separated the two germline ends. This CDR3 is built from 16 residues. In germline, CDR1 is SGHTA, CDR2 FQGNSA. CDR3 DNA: TGTGCCAGCAGCTCAAGGGGGGGAGAGGGGGCCTGGGAGCAGTACTTC. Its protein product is CASSSRGGEGAWEQYF.

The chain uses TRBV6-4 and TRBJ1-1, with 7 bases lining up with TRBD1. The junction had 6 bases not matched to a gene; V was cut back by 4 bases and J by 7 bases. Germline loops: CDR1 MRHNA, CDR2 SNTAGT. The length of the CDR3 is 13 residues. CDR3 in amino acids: CASSGERGLEAFF. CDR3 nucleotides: TGTGCCAGCAGTGGCGAGAGGGGGCTTGAAGCTTTCTTT.

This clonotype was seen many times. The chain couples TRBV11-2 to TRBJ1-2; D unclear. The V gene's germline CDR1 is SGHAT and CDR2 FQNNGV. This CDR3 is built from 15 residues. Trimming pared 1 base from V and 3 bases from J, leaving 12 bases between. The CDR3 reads CASSLVYSEDYGYTF. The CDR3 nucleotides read TGTGCCAGCAGCTTAGTCTACAGCGAGGACTATGGCTACACCTTC.

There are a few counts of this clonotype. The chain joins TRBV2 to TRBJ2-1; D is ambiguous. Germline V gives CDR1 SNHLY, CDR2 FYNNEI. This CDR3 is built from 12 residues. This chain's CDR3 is CVLGRLENEQFF. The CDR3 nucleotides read TGTGTCCTCGGTCGCCTTGAGAATGAGCAGTTCTTC.